This TCR beta chain was recorded in a study of cytomegalovirus exposure and HLA in healthy donors. General study results and limits: It was likely that a cluster of highly shared sequence variants was a sequencing artifact. Across HLA loci, a later analysis found differing TCR association rates, with DRB1 most and HLA-C fewest. Later analysis associated a missense DCLRE1C variant with TCR beta V- and J-gene trimming.

The PCR contained 60 Vbeta and 13 Jbeta primers. TCRdb's copy holds only in-frame clones and misses some; the assay was immunoSEQ multiplex PCR. In all, the sample yields about 150,000 clones. Losses at the gene ends were 5 bases for V and 2 bases for J; bases not matched to a gene: 3. Per germline, CDR1 SNHLY and CDR2 FYNNEI. The length of the CDR3 is 15 residues. Comments on this clone: The antigen remains unidentified.

J is TRBJ2-1 and V is TRBV2; 10 bases are shared with TRBD2. The TCR comes from a woman aged 50 to 60 in good health and CMV-seronegative. Specimen: PBMCs. CDR3 in amino acids: CASSQSGGAYNEQFF. DNA of the CDR3: TGTGCCAGCAGTCAAAGCGGGGGGGCCTACAATGAGCAGTTCTTC.